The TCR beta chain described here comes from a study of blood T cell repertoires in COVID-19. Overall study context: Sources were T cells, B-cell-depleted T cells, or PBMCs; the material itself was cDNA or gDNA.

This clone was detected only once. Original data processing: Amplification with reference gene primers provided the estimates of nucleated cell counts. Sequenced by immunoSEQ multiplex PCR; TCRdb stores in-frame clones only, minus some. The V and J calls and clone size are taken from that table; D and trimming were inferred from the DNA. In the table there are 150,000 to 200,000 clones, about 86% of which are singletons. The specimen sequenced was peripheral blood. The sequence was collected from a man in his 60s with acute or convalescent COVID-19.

In nucleotides, the CDR3 is TGTGCCAGCAGCTTGTACGAGGCAGCCTATGGCTACACCTTC. This encodes CASSLYEAAYGYTF. The chain has TRBV5-5 and TRBJ1-2; D is undetermined. The germline CDR1 and CDR2 sequences are SGHKS and YYEKEE (reference sequence). V lost 1 base and J 4 bases, leaving 11 bases between the germline ends. CDR3 length equals 14 residues.